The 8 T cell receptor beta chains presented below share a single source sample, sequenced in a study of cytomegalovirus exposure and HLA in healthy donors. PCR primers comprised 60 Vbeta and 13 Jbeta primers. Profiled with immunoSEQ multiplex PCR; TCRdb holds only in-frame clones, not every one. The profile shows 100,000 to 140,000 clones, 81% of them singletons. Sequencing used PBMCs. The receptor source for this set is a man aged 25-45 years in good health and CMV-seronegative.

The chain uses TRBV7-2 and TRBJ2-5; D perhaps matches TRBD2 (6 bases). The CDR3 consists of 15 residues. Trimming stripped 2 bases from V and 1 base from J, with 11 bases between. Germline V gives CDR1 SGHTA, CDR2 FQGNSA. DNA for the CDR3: TGTGCCAGCAGCTTACGGGGGACCTCCCAAGAGACCCAGTACTTC. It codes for CASSLRGTSQETQYF. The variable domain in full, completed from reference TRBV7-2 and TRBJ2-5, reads GAGVSQSPSNKVTEKGKDVELRCDPISGHTALYWYRQSLGQGLEFLIYFQGNSAPDKSGLPSDRFSAERTGGSVSTLTIQRTQQEDSAVYLCASSLRGTSQETQYFGPGTRLLVL.

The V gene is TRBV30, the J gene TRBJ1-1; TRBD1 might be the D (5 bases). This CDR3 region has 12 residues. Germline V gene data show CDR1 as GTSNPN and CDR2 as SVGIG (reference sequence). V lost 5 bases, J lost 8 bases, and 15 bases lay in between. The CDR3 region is CAWSGGAAEAFF. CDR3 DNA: TGTGCCTGGTCAGGTGGGGCAGCAGAAGCTTTCTTT.

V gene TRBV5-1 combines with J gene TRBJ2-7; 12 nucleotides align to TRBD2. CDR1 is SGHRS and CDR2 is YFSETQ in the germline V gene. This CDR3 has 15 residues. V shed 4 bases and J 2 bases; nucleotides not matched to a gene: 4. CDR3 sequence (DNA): TGCGCCAGCAGCACCTCTAGCGGGGGGGCCTACGAGCAGTACTTC. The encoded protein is CASSTSSGGAYEQYF.

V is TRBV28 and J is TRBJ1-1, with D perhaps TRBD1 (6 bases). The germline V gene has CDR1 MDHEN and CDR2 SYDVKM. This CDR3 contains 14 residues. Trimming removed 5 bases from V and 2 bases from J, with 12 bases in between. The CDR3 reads CASSNHRVNTEAFF. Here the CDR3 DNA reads TGTGCCAGCAGTAACCACAGGGTTAACACTGAAGCTTTCTTT.

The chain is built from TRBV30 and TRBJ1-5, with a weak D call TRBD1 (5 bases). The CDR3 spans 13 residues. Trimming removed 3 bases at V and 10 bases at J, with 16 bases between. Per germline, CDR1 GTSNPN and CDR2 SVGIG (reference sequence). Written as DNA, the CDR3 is TGTGCCTGGAGCTTAGGCCTTCAGGGACCCCAGCATTTT. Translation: CAWSLGLQGPQHF.

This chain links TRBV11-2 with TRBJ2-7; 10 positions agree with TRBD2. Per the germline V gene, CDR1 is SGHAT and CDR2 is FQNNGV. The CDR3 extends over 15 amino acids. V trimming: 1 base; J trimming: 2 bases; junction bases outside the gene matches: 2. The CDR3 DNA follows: TGTGCCAGCAGCTTAGCCCTAGCGGGGGCCTACGAGCAGTACTTC. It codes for CASSLALAGAYEQYF. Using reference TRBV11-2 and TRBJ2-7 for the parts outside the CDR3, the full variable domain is EAGVAQSPRYKIIEKRQSVAFWCNPISGHATLYWYQQILGQGPKLLIQFQNNGVVDDSQLPKDRFSAERLKGVDSTLKIQPAKLEDSAVYLCASSLALAGAYEQYFGPGTRLTVT.

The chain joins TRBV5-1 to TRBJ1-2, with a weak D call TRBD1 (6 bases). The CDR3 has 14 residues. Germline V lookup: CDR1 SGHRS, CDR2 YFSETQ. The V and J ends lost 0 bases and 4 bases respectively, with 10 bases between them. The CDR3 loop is CASSLGTERYGYTF. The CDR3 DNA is TGCGCCAGCAGCTTGGGGACAGAGCGCTATGGCTACACCTTC.

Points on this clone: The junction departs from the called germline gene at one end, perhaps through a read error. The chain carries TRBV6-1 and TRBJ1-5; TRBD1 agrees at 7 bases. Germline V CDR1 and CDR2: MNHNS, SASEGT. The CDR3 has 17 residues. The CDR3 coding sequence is TGTGCCAGCAGGGAAGACAGGGCCGAGGGTAGCAATCAGCCCCAGCATTTT. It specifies CASREDRAEGSNQPQHF.